This T cell receptor beta chain stems from a study of regulatory T cells in long-lasting Graves disease. Researchers made TCR beta libraries by using iRepertoire HTBI primers and running Arm-PCR on CDR3 regions. MiXCR, applied by TCRdb to the multiplex PCR reads, yields one record per CDR3 protein. The sample lists around 450,000 distinct CDR3 sequences, roughly 21% occurring once. At least ten counts were recorded for this clonotype. The sample's time point: persistent/refractory GD, antithyroid drugs over 5 years with positive TRAb. PBMC RNA served as the TCR library source. Germline-derived CDR1 and CDR2 are KGHDR and SFDVKD. CDR3 length: 16 residues. Deletions cut 0 bases from V and 1 base from J, with 11 bases between.

The input for sequencing was peripheral blood mononuclear cells (PBMCs), taken when the disease was refractory, from a patient treated with antithyroid drugs. The receptor was derived from a female donor with Graves disease. V is TRBV24-1 and J is TRBJ2-5; D possibly corresponds to TRBD2 (6 bases). CDR3: CATSDLPKEGQETQYF. The CDR3 nucleotides read TGTGCCACCAGTGATTTGCCGAAGGAGGGCCAAGAGACCCAGTACTTC.